This TCR beta chain was identified in a study of regulatory T cells in long-lasting Graves disease (dated by TCRdb to the early 2020s). With respect to the entire study: Patients with newly diagnosed Graves' disease had been on antithyroid drugs for under 3 months. Persistent Graves' disease patients were compared with newly diagnosed Graves' disease patients by peripheral blood TCR sequencing and RNA sequencing. The study took place in China and was registered as a clinical trial. A total of around 35 samples underwent TCR sequencing, from some 13 patients with persistent Graves' disease and 20 patients with newly diagnosed Graves' disease. Results the study describes overall, beyond this receptor: Sequencing and analysis were restricted to the TCR beta chain. Preferential use of TRBV28, TRBJ1-2 and TRBJ2-5 was observed in persistent disease, whereas TRBV20-1 and TRBJ2-1 were favored in newly diagnosed disease. The small sample size was acknowledged by the authors as a limitation that may reduce accuracy. Only peripheral blood was studied, because thyroid tissue, the primary lesion, was inaccessible. Compared with newly diagnosed patients, patients with persistent Graves' disease had lower TCR Shannon entropy and fewer highly expanded clones, which suggests clonal expansion. Patients with persistent disease shared more public clonotypes (about 2,700) than newly diagnosed patients did (approximately 1,000).

For CDR1 and CDR2, the germline V gene lists SGHDT and YYEEEE. Here V drops 1 base and J drops 13 bases, and the junction holds 4 bases not matched to any gene. The cysteine opens and the phenylalanine closes a CDR3 of 13 amino acids. Of the read, only the CDR3 DNA is kept; its 39 bases are in frame from base 1. Taken with the paper, the label for time point translates to: newly diagnosed GD, antithyroid drugs for less than 3 months. For both TCR sequencing and RNA sequencing, RNA was extracted from PBMCs in TRIzol. The diagnosis of Graves' disease was made according to American Thyroid Association guidelines. Patients for the study were recruited at an endocrinology department in Xi'an, China. From each patient, 8 to 10 milliliters of peripheral blood was collected into an EDTA anticoagulant tube. Ficoll Paque Plus density gradient separation was used to isolate PBMCs, and no further T cell sorting was done. An Agilent 2100 Bioanalyzer and agarose gel were used to check RNA quality, while a NanoDrop 2000 measured RNA concentration.

Library prep was done by multiplex PCR. The data were produced on an Illumina HiSeq 4000. CDR3 regions were amplified by Arm-PCR with iRepertoire HTBI primers to construct TCR beta libraries. PCR products were gel purified before sequencing. The authors' pipeline ran thus. Gene usage analysis of CDR3 amino acid clonotypes relied on the 60 or so TRBV and 15 or so TRBJ segments identified across samples. COPE and FqMerger were used to merge the filtered high-quality paired reads into contigs. BLAST was used to align contigs to the IMGT TRBV, TRBD and TRBJ reference genes, and CDR3 was defined following IMGT. Highly expanded clones were defined as clonotypes with a frequency above 0.1%. Shannon entropy was used to measure repertoire diversity, and the Gini coefficient was used to measure V-J evenness. A clonotype was considered public if more than one individual shared it. TCRdb's own reprocessing of the public reads used fastp at Q25 and MiXCR and kept productive beta chains. For every CDR3 protein sequence, its rows merge into one entry that carries the most common genes and DNA. The V and J calls follow TCRdb's processing rather than the paper's. Across this sample there are 440,000 or so distinct CDR3 sequences, with less than 20% seen only once. About 10% of the sample rests with the top ten.

Note on this clonotype: It has no known antigen specificity. Base qualities are not at hand, and no much larger clone is one base apart.

This sample also appeared in a second study, on T cells in Graves' hyperthyroidism and ophthalmopathy. The second paper further reports: Stable Graves' hyperthyroidism was defined as no progression to ophthalmopathy during 18 months of follow-up. Hyperthyroidism patients were newly diagnosed, with disease duration under 2 months, and aged 18 to 65 years. Patients with uncontrolled infections, other autoimmune diseases, pregnancy or lactation were excluded. Diagnoses were based on clinical symptoms, serum thyroxine and TRAb, thyroid ultrasound and orbital computed tomography. For the first round of RT-PCR on the TCR CDR3, the HTBI primer set was used together with the Qiagen OneStep RT-PCR kit. Most expanded thyroid clonotypes (frequency above 0.001) were also found in blood, which suggests that blood repertoires may mirror thyroid immune responses. A model built on a 13 V-J signature distinguished ophthalmopathy from stable hyperthyroidism, reaching about 88% sensitivity and under 84% specificity in cross-validation and 80%/75% in testing. In validation, progression to ophthalmopathy was predicted by the model with 70% to 71% sensitivity and about 72% specificity, a median of approximately 6.5 months before onset. TCR V-J signatures able to tell the groups apart were searched for in a discovery cohort of about a hundred patients, of whom more than 40 had Graves' ophthalmopathy and 57 had stable Graves' hyperthyroidism. Prospective prediction of ophthalmopathy was tested in an independent validation cohort consisting of fewer than 20 hyperthyroidism patients and some 16 patients who later progressed to ophthalmopathy. For training and testing, the 100 or so patients in the discovery cohort were randomly divided in a 7:3 ratio. Thyroid tissue and blood T-cell repertoires from more than 5 Graves' hyperthyroidism patients were also compared in the study. Following sampling, methimazole starting at 30 mg daily was given to hyperthyroidism patients, and high-dose intravenous methylprednisolone was given to ophthalmopathy patients. A second multiplex PCR round built the libraries, followed by size selection and purification. Sequencing of the libraries was done on an Illumina HiSeq2000 using paired-end 100 bp reads. SOAPnuke was used to process the raw data, throwing out any read that contained adapters or uncalled bases, had a mean Phred below 15, or lacked an exact constant-primer or identifier match. High-quality paired reads were merged with COPE v1.2.5, and unique nucleotide sequences were defined as clonotypes. MiTCR v1.1 was used to align clonotypes to the IMGT TRBV, TRBD and TRBJ reference segments. The analysis was restricted to V-J combinations with a frequency above 0.0001, which together covered over 99% of the repertoires. A TCS score was defined as the ratio of F50 (clonal expansion) to E x V (chaos), with BLOSUM62-based TCRdist applied between CDR3 peptides within each V-J. Welch's t-statistics and random forest reduced fewer than 600 V-J features to about 13, which were used in a naive Bayes classifier (R e1071). No statistical method was used to set the sample size in advance, and investigators knew the group allocation. The paper reports TCR Vbeta CDR3 sequencing of some 140 peripheral blood samples: 40 or so ophthalmopathy, over 70 hyperthyroidism and 17 progressor patients.

The sample in question was peripheral blood mononuclear cells (PBMCs), obtained at new diagnosis, from a patient treated with antithyroid drugs. The TCR sequence derives from a woman in her 30s with Graves disease. Donor details come from another sample of the same person, matched by shared clones. In this chain, TRBV5-6 is recombined with TRBJ2-3; 12 of the junction bases match TRBD2. CDR3 loop: CASSLLSSGGEYF. The nucleotide sequence reads TGTGCCAGCAGCTTGTTGTCTAGCGGGGGGGAGTATTTT.